A few counts support the clone carrying this T cell receptor (beta chain). Its antigen is unknown. This specimen comes from a study of response to subunit inactivated influenza vaccine. In TCRdb, the RT-PCR reads were re-called with MiXCR into one record per CDR3 protein. The sample gives about 500,000 distinct CDR3 sequences, 10% to 15% of which show up once; under 15% is in the top ten. Study findings and constraints: The authors put forward the suggestion that each seasonal influenza vaccination may bring in only a limited number of new T cells.

Looked up from germline, CDR1 is KGHSH and CDR2 is LQKENI. This CDR3 comprises 14 residues. The V and J ends lost 4 bases and 7 bases, in that order; junction bases with no gene match: 7. The sequence came from a man between 50 and 59 years old who received an inactivated influenza vaccine. The V call is TRBV18, the J call TRBJ1-1; 9 bases agree with TRBD1. The source material was PBMCs from blood, sampled about 6 weeks after vaccination. As DNA, the CDR3 is TGTGCCAGCTCACAAGGGACAGGGTCGTTTGAAGCTTTCTTT. Its protein product is CASSQGTGSFEAFF. The full variable domain, its missing parts supplied by reference TRBV18 and TRBJ1-1, is NAGVMQNPRHLVRRRGQEARLRCSPMKGHSHVYWYRQLPEEGLKFMVYLQKENIIDESGMPKERFSAEFPKEGPSILRIQQVVRGDSAAYFCASSQGTGSFEAFFGQGTRLTVV.